A selection of T cell receptor beta chains follows, all from one sample in a study of blood T cell repertoires in COVID-19. The protocol was immunoSEQ multiplex PCR, while the TCRdb copy is restricted to in-frame clones and leaves out a portion. The sample comprises some 190,000 clones, 84% of which are singletons, and roughly 20% rests with the top ten. The material sequenced was peripheral blood. These receptors all come from a human donor in a cohort sampled during active COVID-19. Both conserved end residues are part of each CDR3. D genes are given only for firm matches. Some rows have no size entry. The others give once, few or many, or a class for an expanded clone.

D gene	V gene	J gene	clone size	CDR3 protein	CDR3 DNA
TRBD1	TRBV7-9	TRBJ1-6	.	CASSHYRDRNSPLHF	TGTGCCAGCAGCCATTACCGGGACAGAAATTCACCCCTCCACTTT
TRBD1	TRBV7-8	TRBJ1-1	once	CASSLHRTGMNTEAFF	TGTGCCAGCAGCTTACATAGGACAGGAATGAACACTGAAGCTTTCTTT
.	TRBV5-1	TRBJ2-2	once	CASSLVVTGNTGELFF	TGCGCCAGCAGCTTGGTAGTCACAGGCAACACCGGGGAGCTGTTTTTT
.	TRBV4-1	TRBJ1-5	.	CASSLTTGQPQHF	TGCGCCAGCAGCCTCACGACGGGTCAGCCCCAGCATTTT
.	TRBV19	TRBJ2-6	once	CASSIASGAGANVLTF	TGTGCCAGTAGTATAGCGTCAGGGGCCGGGGCCAACGTCCTGACTTTC
.	TRBV19	TRBJ1-6	.	CASKRSSTNNSPLHF	TGTGCCAGTAAAAGAAGCTCCACCAATAATTCACCCCTCCACTTT
.	TRBV29-1	TRBJ1-2	.	CSVLEHGYTF	TGCAGCGTTCTTGAGCATGGCTACACCTTC
TRBD1	TRBV10-3	TRBJ2-3	.	CAISESFTGADTQYF	TGTGCCATCAGTGAGAGTTTCACAGGGGCAGATACGCAGTATTTT
.	TRBV18	TRBJ1-1	.	CASSPGPGAFF	TGTGCCAGCTCACCGGGCCCGGGGGCTTTCTTT
.	TRBV27	TRBJ2-2	many	CASSFGGDGRGELFF	TGTGCCAGCAGTTTTGGCGGGGATGGACGGGGGGAGCTGTTTTTT
TRBD1	TRBV19	TRBJ1-5	few	CASSARDREYQPQHF	TGTGCCAGTAGTGCCCGGGACAGAGAATATCAGCCCCAGCATTTT
TRBD1	TRBV11-2	TRBJ1-3	.	CASSPRTGVGNTIYF	TGTGCCAGCAGCCCAAGGACAGGGGTAGGGAACACCATATATTTT
.	TRBV6-5	TRBJ2-1	.	CASSHRSGNEQFF	TGTGCCAGCAGTCACAGGTCTGGGAATGAGCAGTTCTTC
.	TRBV6-4	TRBJ2-2	once	CASSDWQGSGELFF	TGTGCCAGCAGTGACTGGCAGGGCTCCGGGGAGCTGTTTTTT
.	TRBV20-1	TRBJ1-1	.	CSASQGHLGTEAFF	TGCAGTGCTAGTCAGGGACACCTGGGGACTGAAGCTTTCTTT
.	TRBV19	TRBJ2-3	.	CAASKSGDTQYF	TGTGCCGCCAGTAAGTCGGGAGATACGCAGTATTTT
.	TRBV4-2	TRBJ2-2	.	CASSQDGRATGELFF	TGTGCCAGCAGCCAAGATGGCAGGGCCACCGGGGAGCTGTTTTTT
TRBD1	TRBV28	TRBJ1-2	.	CASSSRTGLWNYGYTF	TGTGCCAGCAGTTCGCGGACAGGGCTGTGGAACTATGGCTACACCTTC
.	TRBV2	TRBJ1-3	.	CASSETPGTSGNTIYF	TGTGCCAGCAGCGAGACGCCCGGGACATCTGGAAACACCATATATTTT
TRBD1	TRBV5-1	TRBJ2-6	.	CASSSIPDRSASGANVLTF	TGCGCCAGCAGCTCAATCCCGGACAGGAGTGCCTCTGGGGCCAACGTCCTGACTTTC
TRBD2	TRBV15	TRBJ2-1	.	CATSPGGKTNEQFF	TGTGCCACCAGCCCGGGAGGGAAAACCAATGAGCAGTTCTTC
TRBD1	TRBV2	TRBJ1-2	.	CASSQGAYGYTF	TGTGCCAGCTCTCAGGGGGCGTATGGCTACACCTTC
.	TRBV19	TRBJ2-1	.	CASAPWSVIIDEQFF	TGTGCCAGTGCCCCATGGTCAGTTATTATCGATGAGCAGTTCTTC
.	TRBV19	TRBJ2-2	.	CASSIGQAGELFF	TGTGCCAGTAGTATTGGACAAGCCGGGGAGCTGTTTTTT
.	TRBV11-2	TRBJ2-3	.	CASSLGAGATDTQYF	TGTGCCAGCAGCTTAGGGGCAGGGGCCACAGATACGCAGTATTTT
.	TRBV7-9	TRBJ1-5	few	CASSFEAKGVNNQPQHF	TGTGCCAGCAGCTTCGAGGCGAAAGGGGTGAACAATCAGCCCCAGCATTTT
.	TRBV6-5	TRBJ2-3	many	CASRPGRLDTQYF	TGTGCCAGCAGGCCGGGGAGGTTGGATACGCAGTATTTT
.	TRBV5-5	TRBJ1-3	.	CASSPYRANSGNTIYF	TGTGCCAGCAGCCCGTACAGGGCAAACTCTGGAAACACCATATATTTT
.	TRBV2	TRBJ1-1	.	CAGESPGGSTEAFF	TGTGCCGGGGAGTCCCCCGGAGGTAGCACTGAAGCTTTCTTT
.	TRBV5-5	TRBJ1-2	.	CATGDHRASYGYTF	TGTGCCACCGGGGACCACAGGGCAAGCTATGGCTACACCTTC
.	TRBV15	TRBJ1-5	.	CATSRRDQPQHF	TGTGCCACCAGCCGCAGGGATCAGCCCCAGCATTTT
TRBD2	TRBV4-1	TRBJ2-3	few	CASSPLQGLAGGVVDTQYF	TGCGCCAGCAGCCCCCTTCAGGGACTAGCGGGGGGGGTGGTAGATACGCAGTATTTT
.	TRBV25-1	TRBJ1-3	few	CASSESRLTGNTIYF	TGTGCCAGCAGTGAGTCTAGGCTAACTGGAAACACCATATATTTT
TRBD1	TRBV7-9	TRBJ1-4	.	CASRDRGEGNEKLFF	TGTGCCAGCAGAGACAGGGGCGAGGGTAATGAAAAACTGTTTTTT
.	TRBV28	TRBJ1-2	.	CASSLSGRNYGYTF	TGTGCCAGCAGTTTGTCAGGGCGTAACTATGGCTACACCTTC
TRBD2	TRBV4-1	TRBJ2-3	.	CASSQFGTMGHTQYF	TGCGCCAGCAGCCAATTCGGGACTATGGGGCATACGCAGTATTTT
TRBD1	TRBV3-1/TRBV3-2	TRBJ1-5	.	CASSPARGNQPQHF	TGTGCCAGCAGCCCGGCCAGGGGGAATCAGCCCCAGCATTTT
.	TRBV19	TRBJ1-1	.	CASSIFRSTEAFF	TGTGCCAGTAGTATTTTCCGGTCCACTGAAGCTTTCTTT
.	TRBV9	TRBJ1-1	.	CASSASGGRNTEAFF	TGTGCCAGCAGCGCCTCCGGGGGAAGAAACACTGAAGCTTTCTTT
TRBD1	TRBV5-1	TRBJ2-5	.	CASSLGGTGSFETQYF	TGCGCCAGCAGCTTGGGGGGGACAGGGTCTTTCGAGACCCAGTACTTC
.	TRBV7-9	TRBJ1-1	.	CASSTHLPGSGTEAFF	TGTGCCAGCAGCACCCACCTCCCGGGGAGCGGCACTGAAGCTTTCTTT
TRBD2	TRBV5-1	TRBJ2-3	.	CASSLEAGGPSDTQYF	TGCGCCAGCAGCTTGGAGGCGGGAGGGCCCTCGGATACGCAGTATTTT
TRBD1	TRBV30	TRBJ1-5	.	CAWSVDRGGQPQHF	TGTGCCTGGAGTGTGGACAGGGGAGGACAGCCCCAGCATTTT
TRBD1	TRBV7-6	TRBJ1-2	.	CASSLGQGASFDYGYTF	TGTGCCAGCAGCTTAGGGCAGGGGGCATCTTTTGACTATGGCTACACCTTC
.	TRBV29-1	TRBJ1-1	.	CSVVGGEDTEAFF	TGCAGCGTTGTTGGGGGCGAGGACACTGAAGCTTTCTTT